This T cell receptor beta chain appears in the sequencing data of a study of identical twins. A note on this clonotype: Its antigen is as yet unknown.

The CDR3 covers 13 residues. Trimming pared 7 bases from V and 3 bases from J, leaving 11 bases between. The germline V gene has CDR1 SNHLY and CDR2 FYNNEI. Study-level results: A partial confounding effect on zero-insertion analyses could come from invariant MAIT and iNKT cells.

TCRdb analysed the 5' RACE reads with MiXCR anew, one entry per CDR3 protein. Of approximately 700,000 distinct CDR3 sequences listed, roughly 20% are singletons. This same sample was also taken into another study, of T cells expressing NK-cell markers.

This receptor was taken from a woman aged 18-30 years in good health. The sequenced material came from PBMCs. The chain couples TRBV2 to TRBJ2-3; D possibly corresponds to TRBD2 (5 bases). The CDR3 DNA follows: TGTGCCAGCAATAGGGAGAGAACAGATACGCAGTATTTT. Its translation is CASNRERTDTQYF.